The clone carrying this T cell receptor beta chain was observed many times. Its cognate antigen is unknown. The data were taken from a study of neurological immune-mediated disorders. Across the whole study: Within the group of about 35 multiple sclerosis patients, approximately 30 were relapsing-remitting, while 3 were secondary progressive.

Whole-study results and caveats: Neither clinical nor MRI features were associated with the multiple sclerosis repertoire cluster.

TCRdb reprocessed the 5' RACE reads with MiXCR, giving one entry per CDR3 protein. The data hold 50,000 to 60,000 distinct CDR3 sequences, with over 3.5% observed a single time. Trimming stripped 3 bases from V and 0 bases from J, with 15 bases between. CDR1 LGHNA and CDR2 YNFKEQ come from the germline V gene. The CDR3 covers 17 residues. The V call is TRBV4-2, the J call TRBJ1-3; a weak D match, TRBD1 (5 bases). The sample comprised CD4+ T cells from blood. This clonotype originated in a middle-aged woman with multiple sclerosis. This CDR3 reads CASSQTGHFTSGNTIYF. In DNA, the CDR3 is TGTGCCAGCAGCCAGACCGGACATTTTACCTCTGGAAACACCATATATTTT.